Included here is one T cell receptor beta chain sequence, with context. In the library, unique molecular identifiers were attached to individual cDNA molecules. TCRdb fed the RACE reads into MiXCR, producing one record per CDR3 protein. The sample includes about 120,000 distinct CDR3 sequences, roughly 14% of them seen just once. This record comes from a study of human T cells and chemical hapten exposure. Time point indicated: pre-sensitization, week 0. Treatment meaning: therapeutic diphenylcyclopropenone sensitization with weekly scalp DPC. The specimen comprised whole blood, sampled in connection with sensitization to the hapten diphenylcyclopropenone (DPC). The clonotype was recovered from a woman aged 18-29 years with alopecia areata. Some clones in this sample may be carry-over from other donors' samples.

CDR3 sequence reads: CASSLGQGAIGELFF. The CDR3 DNA sequence: TGTGCCAGCAGCTTGGGACAGGGGGCGATCGGGGAGCTGTTTTTT. The rearrangement joins TRBV7-8 to TRBJ2-2, with TRBD1 matching 12 bases. The CDR3 is 15 residues long. The germline CDR1 and CDR2 sequences are SGHVS and FQNEAQ. V shed 3 bases, J shed 7 bases, and the junction held 3 bases outside the gene matches.